This T cell receptor (beta chain) is from a study of shared clonotypes between healthy human individuals. Trimming took 4 bases from V and 11 from J, leaving 21 bases between them. The CDR3 consists of 14 residues. In germline, CDR1 is SGHNT, CDR2 YYREEE (reference sequence). Assay: immunoSEQ multiplex PCR; the TCRdb copy retains only in-frame clones and omits some. The sample gives 2 million to 3 million clones, 93% of which show up once; approximately 0.35% is in the top ten. Study observations and caveats: Clonotypes shared by all four sorted-subset donors had higher generation probabilities than non-shared clonotypes. Investigators collected only blood, and repertoires in tissues likely differ.

For this clone: Antigen: not known.

The chain recombines TRBV5-4 with TRBJ2-5; unclear D gene. Sequences were obtained from naive CD4+ T cells from PBMCs. The subset is: CD45RA+ positively selected. This receptor was taken from a man aged 18 to 29 in good health. Some clones in this sample may be carry-over from other donors' samples. CDR3 amino acids: CASSPRPPSGEQYF. CDR3 coding DNA: TGTGCCAGCAGCCCTAGGCCCCCTTCGGGTGAGCAGTACTTC.